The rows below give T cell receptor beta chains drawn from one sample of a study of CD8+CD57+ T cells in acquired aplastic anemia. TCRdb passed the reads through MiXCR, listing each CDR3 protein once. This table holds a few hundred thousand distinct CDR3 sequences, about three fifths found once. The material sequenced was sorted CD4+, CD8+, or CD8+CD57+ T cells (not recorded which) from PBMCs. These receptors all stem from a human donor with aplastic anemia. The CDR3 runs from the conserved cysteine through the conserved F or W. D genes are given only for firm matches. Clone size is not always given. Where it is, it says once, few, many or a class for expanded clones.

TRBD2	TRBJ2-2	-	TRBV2	TGTGCCAGCAGTGAAAGGGCTAGCGGGGGTGGCTGGCTGTTTTTT	CASSERASGGGWLFF
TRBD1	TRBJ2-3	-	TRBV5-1	TGCGCCAGCCGCCCGGGGTCGACAGGGCAACAAGGGCAGTATTTT	CASRPGSTGQQGQYF
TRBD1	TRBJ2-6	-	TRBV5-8	TGTGCCAGCAGCTGGACGGGACAGGTGCACTCTGGGGCCAACGTCCTGACTTTC	CASSWTGQVHSGANVLTF
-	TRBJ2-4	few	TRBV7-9	TGTGCCGGTAGTGGGAGTGGGGACATTCAGTACTTC	CAGSGSGDIQYF
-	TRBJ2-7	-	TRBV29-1	TGCAGCGTTGGGTCATACTACGAGCAGTACTTC	CSVGSYYEQYF
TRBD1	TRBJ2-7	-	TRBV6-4	TGTGCCAGCCACCGGGACAGGGTCTACAAGCAGTACTTC	CASHRDRVYKQYF
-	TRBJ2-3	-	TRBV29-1	TGCAGCGTTGGGGCCAGCAGGGGCACAGATACGCAGTATTTT	CSVGASRGTDTQYF
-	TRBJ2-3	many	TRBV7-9	TGTGCCAGCAGCTCCACTGGGTGGGATACGCAGTATTTT	CASSSTGWDTQYF
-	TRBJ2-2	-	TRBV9	TGTGCCAGCAGCACCGGGCAGGTTTCGAACACCGGGGAGCTGTTTTTT	CASSTGQVSNTGELFF
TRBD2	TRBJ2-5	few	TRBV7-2	TGTGCCAGCAGCTTAGGGACTAGGATGGAGACCCAGTATTTC	CASSLGTRMETQYF
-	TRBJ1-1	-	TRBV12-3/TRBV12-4	TGTGCCAGCAGCTCAAAGCAGTTTGAAGCTTTCTTT	CASSSKQFEAFF
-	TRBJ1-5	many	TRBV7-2	TGTGCCAGCAGCTTAGCCGCTTTATCCTCGATGCCTCAGCCCCAGCATTTT	CASSLAALSSMPQPQHF
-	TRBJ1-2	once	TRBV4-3	TGCGCCAGCAGCCTCAAGGATAATGCTAACTATGGCTACACCTTC	CASSLKDNANYGYTF
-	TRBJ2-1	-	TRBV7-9	TGTGCCAGCAGCACCCCGACTAGTCACTTCCGTGAGCAGTTCTTC	CASSTPTSHFREQFF
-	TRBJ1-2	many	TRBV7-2	TGTGCCAGCAGCTTAGAGGCGGGGGCAGGCTATGGCTACACCTTC	CASSLEAGAGYGYTF
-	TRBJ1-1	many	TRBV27	TGTGCCAGCAGTTTCTTCGCCGGGACAACATCTGAAGCTTTCTTT	CASSFFAGTTSEAFF
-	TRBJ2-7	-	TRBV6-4	TGTGCCAGCAGTGATGGGACGATCTCATCAACCTACGAGCAGTACTTC	CASSDGTISSTYEQYF
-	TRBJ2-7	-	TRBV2	TGTGCCAGCAGAGATAGCGGTCCCTCCTACGAGCAGTACTTC	CASRDSGPSYEQYF
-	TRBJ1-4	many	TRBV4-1	TGCGCCAGCAGCCAAGATCAGGGACGGGGAGGTGAAAAACTGTTTTTT	CASSQDQGRGGEKLFF
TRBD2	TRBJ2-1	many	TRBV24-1	TGTGCCACCAGTGACCCCGGGAGCGGGGGGGCATCTGAGCAGTTCTTC	CATSDPGSGGASEQFF
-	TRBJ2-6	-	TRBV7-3	-	CASNQGLNYGYTFGSGTNVLTF
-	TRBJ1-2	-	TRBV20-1	TGCAGTGCACGAGGAACATATGGCTACACCTTC	CSARGTYGYTF